This T cell receptor (beta chain) was captured by sequencing in a study of sequential checkpoint blockade in melanoma. The overall study: Patients were randomized 1:1 to nivolumab-then-ipilimumab or ipilimumab-then-nivolumab first-line. Study-level results: For nivolumab-first patients, baseline tumor clonality was associated with response.

TCRdb's copy holds only in-frame clones and misses some; the assay was immunoSEQ multiplex PCR. The sample contains around 9,900 clones, roughly 25% of which appear only once. Worth noting for this clone: Its antigen is still unknown.

Treatment: randomized to nivolumab then ipilimumab (arm A) or the reverse (arm B). None of the patients previously received DNA-damaging chemotherapy. The CDR3 has 14 amino acids. The germline V gene has CDR1 MDHEN and CDR2 SYDVKM. V gave up 6 bases and J gave up 3 bases, with 12 bases separating them. The chain carries TRBV28 and TRBJ2-4, with unresolved D. The sequence came from a human donor with melanoma. Sequencing was performed on tumor tissue (inferred from file names), taken from a patient given nivolumab and ipilimumab in sequence. The CDR3 DNA is TGTGCCAGCAGCCCAGTATTAGTCAAAAACATTCAGTACTTC. Residues: CASSPVLVKNIQYF. Combining the CDR3 with reference TRBV28 and TRBJ2-4 gives the whole variable domain DVKVTQSSRYLVKRTGEKVFLECVQDMDHENMFWYRQDPGLGLRLIYFSYDVKMKEKGDIPEGYSVSREKKERFSLILESASTNQTSMYLCASSPVLVKNIQYFGAGTRLSVL.